The 27 T cell receptor beta chains given below trace back to one sample, sequenced in a study of T cell responses to AZD1222 COVID-19 vaccine. TCRdb's copy holds only in-frame clones and misses some; the assay was immunoSEQ multiplex PCR. Seen here are 95,000 to 150,000 clones, 70% to 90% observed once, and the top ten hold 7% to 9%. This material consisted of peripheral blood, taken on day 0 of AZD1222 vaccination. The receptors come from an adult in good health.

The chain employs TRBV28 and TRBJ2-3; D is possibly TRBD1 or TRBD2 (5 bases each). Germline V gives CDR1 MDHEN, CDR2 SYDVKM. Trimming pared 8 bases from V and 0 bases from J, leaving 15 bases between. CDR3 length: 15 amino acids. The CDR3 DNA is TGTGCCAGCTCCCGGGACGCCCGTAGCACAGATACGCAGTATTTT. It yields the protein CASSRDARSTDTQYF.

The genes are TRBV5-4 and TRBJ2-5, with 11 bases matching TRBD2. The CDR3 consists of 17 residues. V lost 5 bases to trimming and J lost 0 bases; unmatched junction nucleotides: 9. The germline gives CDR1 SGHNT, CDR2 YYREEE (reference sequence). The CDR3, as DNA: TGTGCCAGCAGTTCTAATAGACTAGCGGGGTACCAAGAGACCCAGTACTTC. Translating it yields CASSSNRLAGYQETQYF. The whole variable domain, filled in from reference TRBV5-4 and TRBJ2-5, reads ETGVTQSPTHLIKTRGQQVTLRCSSQSGHNTVSWYQQALGQGPQFIFQYYREEENGRGNFPPRFSGLQFPNYSSELNVNALELDDSALYLCASSSNRLAGYQETQYFGPGTRLLVL.

The CDR3 sequence: CASRPAPPPSQPQHF. The CDR3 region has the DNA TGTGCCAGCAGACCCGCCCCGCCCCCTAGTCAGCCCCAGCATTTT. V is TRBV27 and J is TRBJ1-5; no definite D call. CDR3 length: 15 residues. The V end was cut by 6 bases, the J end by 6 bases, with 18 bases between. Germline CDR1 and CDR2: MNHEY and SMNVEV (reference sequence).

This chain connects TRBV5-4 to TRBJ1-4; possible D gene TRBD1, 5 bases. Per the germline V gene, CDR1 is SGHNT and CDR2 is YYREEE (reference sequence). Trimming shortened V by 1 base and J by 2 bases, and 12 bases separated the two germline ends. This CDR3 is 16 amino acids long. The CDR3 DNA follows: TGTGCCAGCAGCTTGTCGTCCGGGGGGACTAATGAAAAACTGTTTTTT. Translating it yields CASSLSSGGTNEKLFF.

This rearrangement joins TRBV24-1 to TRBJ1-5; 7 nucleotides agree with TRBD1. V trimming: 7 bases; J trimming: 2 bases; junction bases outside the gene matches: 13. Germline-derived CDR1 and CDR2 are KGHDR and SFDVKD. The length of the CDR3 is 17 residues. The CDR3 here is CATSLPQGWVGNQPQHF. The CDR3 coding sequence is TGTGCCACCAGCCTCCCACAGGGGTGGGTCGGCAATCAGCCCCAGCATTTT.

This chain joins TRBV5-1 and TRBJ1-1; no reliable D call. Trimming left V 4 bases short and J 0 bases short, with 7 bases between. The CDR3 is 13 residues long. Germline CDR1 reads SGHRS; CDR2 reads YFSETQ. The CDR3 reads CASSGLVNTEAFF. In DNA, the CDR3 is TGCGCCAGCAGCGGGCTAGTGAACACTGAAGCTTTCTTT.

V is TRBV4-2 and J is TRBJ2-5; tentatively, D is TRBD1 (6 bases). Deletions cut 3 bases from V and 5 bases from J, with 16 bases between. Germline lookup yields CDR1 LGHNA and CDR2 YNFKEQ. This CDR3 is built from 15 residues. In nucleotides, the CDR3 is TGTGCCAGCAGCCAGCCTGACAGGTCGGGTGAGACCCAGTACTTC. It is translated as CASSQPDRSGETQYF.

The chain joins TRBV2 to TRBJ2-1; D might be TRBD1 (6 bases). The CDR3 extends over 11 amino acids. Trimming took 6 bases from V and 6 from J, leaving 6 bases between them. Germline V gene lookup returns CDR1 SNHLY and CDR2 FYNNEI. The CDR3 sequence is CASRQGNEQFF. CDR3 DNA: TGTGCCAGCAGACAGGGCAATGAGCAGTTCTTC.

The CDR3 bases are TGTGCCAGCAGCCAAACCGGGACAGTCACCGGGGAGCTGTTTTTT. It translates to CASSQTGTVTGELFF. The chain is built from TRBV3-1 (or the pseudogene TRBV3-2) and TRBJ2-2; 7 bases match TRBD1. Germline assignment: CDR1 LGHDT and CDR2 YNNKEL (reference sequence). The CDR3 loop spans 15 amino acids. J was trimmed by 4 bases and V by 2 bases; bases with no gene match: 4.

In this sample, this clone turned up a few times. The genes are TRBV2 and TRBJ2-7; perhaps D is TRBD1 or TRBD2 (5 bases each). This CDR3 is built from 16 residues. V was clipped by 2 bases and J by 6 bases, with 20 bases between them. Germline assignment: CDR1 SNHLY and CDR2 FYNNEI. DNA for the CDR3: TGTGCCAGCAGTGAAATCCGACAGAGGGGCCTACTCGAGCAGTACTTC. Residues: CASSEIRQRGLLEQYF.

The chain recombines TRBV5-4 with TRBJ2-2, with TRBD1 identical over 9 bases. V lost 4 bases to trimming and J lost 2 bases; unmatched junction nucleotides: 3. CDR3 length equals 15 residues. Germline CDR1 reads SGHNT; CDR2 reads YYREEE (reference sequence). CDR3 protein: CASSTGQGNTGELFF. DNA of the CDR3: TGTGCCAGCAGCACGGGACAGGGTAACACCGGGGAGCTGTTTTTT.

The chain couples TRBV19 to TRBJ2-1; possible D gene TRBD2, 7 bases. CDR3 length: 16 residues. CDR1 is LNHDA, CDR2 SQIVND, per germline (reference sequence). Trimming stripped 5 bases from V and 3 bases from J, with 17 bases between. This CDR3 reads CASSLGGGSIYNEQFF. The CDR3 bases are TGTGCCAGTAGTCTAGGGGGGGGCTCCATCTACAATGAGCAGTTCTTC.

The chain has TRBV18 and TRBJ1-6; 9 bases agree with TRBD1. This CDR3 has 16 residues. Looked up from germline, CDR1 is KGHSH and CDR2 is LQKENI. Germline trimming cut 3 bases from V and 9 bases from J; bases unmatched to any gene: 9. DNA for the CDR3: TGTGCCAGCTCACCGGGGACAGGGCGGACGTTTTCACCCCTCCACTTT. Its protein product is CASSPGTGRTFSPLHF.

The chain employs TRBV4-1 and TRBJ2-1, with D unclear. Germline CDR1 and CDR2: MGHRA and YSYEKL. Trimming removed 0 bases from V and 3 bases from J, with 12 bases in between. The CDR3 runs to 16 residues. The CDR3 loop is CASSQDSGLDYNEQFF. The CDR3 region has the DNA TGCGCCAGCAGCCAAGATTCCGGGCTAGACTACAATGAGCAGTTCTTC.

The chain joins TRBV28 to TRBJ2-4, with unresolved D. CDR1 is MDHEN, CDR2 SYDVKM, per germline. The CDR3 loop spans 14 amino acids. V dropped 5 bases and J dropped 0 bases, with 8 bases sitting between them. The CDR3 region is CASSEPGAKNIQYF. The DNA for the CDR3 is TGTGCCAGCAGTGAGCCTGGAGCCAAAAACATTCAGTACTTC.

The chain recombines TRBV28 with TRBJ1-1; TRBD1 matches 7 bases. Germline CDR1 is MDHEN and CDR2 is SYDVKM. The CDR3 is made up of 14 amino acids. The trim removed 3 bases at V and 3 bases at J, leaving 4 bases unmatched. The CDR3 region has the DNA TGTGCCAGCAGTTTCCGGCAGGGGGACACTGAAGCTTTCTTT. Protein sequence: CASSFRQGDTEAFF. Full variable domain (remainder filled in from reference TRBV28 and TRBJ1-1): DVKVTQSSRYLVKRTGEKVFLECVQDMDHENMFWYRQDPGLGLRLIYFSYDVKMKEKGDIPEGYSVSREKKERFSLILESASTNQTSMYLCASSFRQGDTEAFFGQGTRLTVV.

The chain links TRBV28 to TRBJ1-2; TRBD1 might be the D (5 bases). The CDR3 length is 15 residues. Deletions cut 5 bases from V and 7 bases from J, with 20 bases between. Germline values: CDR1 MDHEN, CDR2 SYDVKM. The CDR3 is CASSQAGGAIGGYTF. Here the CDR3 DNA reads TGTGCCAGCAGTCAGGCGGGGGGTGCCATAGGTGGCTACACCTTC.

This rearrangement joins TRBV12-3 or TRBV12-4 to TRBJ2-3, with D uncertain. V was trimmed by 6 bases and J by 5 bases, leaving 12 bases between them. The CDR3 is 13 amino acids. CDR3 coding DNA: TGTGCCAGCAGATGGAGAGACCAAGATACGCAGTATTTT. It codes for CASRWRDQDTQYF.

V usage is TRBV29-1 and J usage is TRBJ2-7, with D tentatively TRBD1 (5 bases). The CDR3 totals 11 residues. The germline V gene encodes CDR1 SQVTM and CDR2 ANQGSEA. CDR3: CSVSRAYEQYF. CDR3 in DNA: TGCAGTGTCTCCAGGGCATACGAGCAGTACTTC.

The chain is built from TRBV24-1 and TRBJ2-3, with 8 bases identical to TRBD1. Germline V gene lookup returns CDR1 KGHDR and CDR2 SFDVKD. J gave up 5 bases and V 12 bases, and 9 bases lay outside the gene matches. This CDR3 spans 13 amino acids. The CDR3 loop is CASTQGAEDTQYF. The CDR3 region has the DNA TGTGCCTCCACGCAGGGGGCTGAAGATACGCAGTATTTT.

Note on this clone: This same CDR3 is encoded by further DNA sequences in the sample. V is TRBV28 and J is TRBJ1-4; D unclear. Germline loops: CDR1 MDHEN, CDR2 SYDVKM. V was cut by 4 bases and J by 3 bases, with 0 bases left in between. The CDR3 spans 11 residues. The CDR3 DNA is TGTGCCAGCAGTTCTAATGAAAAACTGTTTTTT. Translation: CASSSNEKLFF.

This chain joins TRBV7-9 and TRBJ2-5, with 7 nucleotides matching TRBD1. Germline lookup yields CDR1 SEHNR and CDR2 FQNEAQ (reference sequence). With V trimmed by 5 bases and J by 6 bases, 9 bases remained unmatched. This CDR3 contains 14 residues. In DNA form, the CDR3 reads TGTGCCAGCAGCCCTAGGGACAGCACGAAGACCCAGTACTTC. Translated, it gives CASSPRDSTKTQYF.

The sample holds a few counts of this clone. The rearrangement joins TRBV27 to TRBJ1-2; the D gene is possibly TRBD1 (6 bases). This CDR3 spans 15 amino acids. In germline, CDR1 is MNHEY, CDR2 SMNVEV (reference sequence). The ends were cut back, 3 bases at V and 1 base at J, with 12 bases in the middle. The CDR3 DNA sequence: TGTGCCAGCAGTTTTTCTGACAGGTTTAACTATGGCTACACCTTC. Its translation: CASSFSDRFNYGYTF.

The CDR3: CASSATGLNSPLHF. The CDR3 coding sequence is TGCGCCAGCAGTGCGACAGGGCTGAATTCACCCCTCCACTTT. The chain employs TRBV10-2 and TRBJ1-6, with 7 bases that match TRBD1. The CDR3 is made up of 14 amino acids. V lost 4 bases, J lost 7 bases, and 4 bases stayed unmatched. Germline CDR1 WSHSY, CDR2 SAAADI.

The genes are TRBV6-5 and TRBJ2-7; no clear D. CDR1 and CDR2 from the germline V gene are MNHEY and SVGAGI. Trimming took 2 bases from V and 4 from J, leaving 9 bases between them. The CDR3 loop spans 13 amino acids. The CDR3 DNA reads TGTGCCAGCAGTTACGGGATGACTTACGAGCAGTACTTC. Protein sequence: CASSYGMTYEQYF.

This chain uses TRBV5-1 with TRBJ1-5; TRBD1 is a possible D gene (5 bases). V gave up 3 bases and J gave up 3 bases, with 10 bases separating them. Germline V gene lookup returns CDR1 SGHRS and CDR2 YFSETQ. The CDR3 length is 14 residues. The CDR3 region has the DNA TGCGCCAGCAGCTCCGGGACTCCCAATCAGCCCCAGCATTTT. This encodes CASSSGTPNQPQHF.

V usage is TRBV7-9 and J usage is TRBJ2-5; 7 nucleotides align to TRBD2. Germline V lookup: CDR1 SEHNR, CDR2 FQNEAQ (reference sequence). V trimming: 6 bases; J trimming: 5 bases; junction bases outside the gene matches: 12. CDR3 length: 15 residues. The CDR3 here is CASRDLAAPGETQYF. The DNA for the CDR3 is TGTGCCAGCAGGGACCTAGCGGCCCCTGGGGAGACCCAGTACTTC.